This T cell receptor beta chain came from a study of T-cell memory formation after mild COVID-19. Whole-study results and caveats: Researchers could not confirm that second-wave clones peaking on day 37 targeted SARS-CoV-2.

TCRdb fed the 5' RACE reads into MiXCR, producing one record per CDR3 protein. The sample lists around 130,000 distinct CDR3 sequences, over 15% seen once, with 4% to 6% in the top ten. As to this clonotype: The target antigen is unknown.

Germline values: CDR1 SGHRS, CDR2 YFSETQ. The CDR3 is made up of 14 amino acids. Between the trimmed V and J ends, which lost 2 bases and 3 bases, there was a span of 11 bases. What was sequenced was PBMCs or a T cell subset sorted from them (not recorded which). This rearrangement joins TRBV5-1 to TRBJ1-1, with TRBD1 as a possible D gene (5 bases). The receptor comes from a man younger than 35 who had mild COVID-19 (a few samples of this study predate the infection). Cell type and time point are not known. The CDR3 spells CASSFGGGDTEAFF. The CDR3 bases are TGCGCCAGCAGCTTTGGGGGAGGGGACACTGAAGCTTTCTTT.